This record looks at one TCR beta chain sequence and its context. Per the germline V gene, CDR1 is SGHKS and CDR2 is YYEKEE (reference sequence). Deletions cut 0 bases from V and 3 bases from J, with 10 bases between. The CDR3 is 15 amino acids. The entry originates in a study of blood T cell repertoires in COVID-19. For the study at large: PBMCs, B-cell-depleted T cells, or T cells provided the cDNA or gDNA that made up the material.

Under the authors' procedure: By means of reference gene primer amplification, nucleated cell counts were estimated. Assay used: immunoSEQ multiplex PCR; TCRdb lists only in-frame clones, some missing. V, J and clone size are taken as reported in that table, and D and trimming were inferred from the DNA itself. Of 200,000 to 250,000 clones in the sample, roughly 80% were seen once. The gene calls are TRBV5-5 and TRBJ2-1; maybe TRBD2 (6 bases). The clonotype comes from a woman in her 50s with acute or convalescent COVID-19. Sequenced material: peripheral blood. The CDR3 is CASSLVGGVYNEQFF. In nucleotides, the CDR3 is TGTGCCAGCAGCTTGGTGGGAGGAGTCTACAATGAGCAGTTCTTC.